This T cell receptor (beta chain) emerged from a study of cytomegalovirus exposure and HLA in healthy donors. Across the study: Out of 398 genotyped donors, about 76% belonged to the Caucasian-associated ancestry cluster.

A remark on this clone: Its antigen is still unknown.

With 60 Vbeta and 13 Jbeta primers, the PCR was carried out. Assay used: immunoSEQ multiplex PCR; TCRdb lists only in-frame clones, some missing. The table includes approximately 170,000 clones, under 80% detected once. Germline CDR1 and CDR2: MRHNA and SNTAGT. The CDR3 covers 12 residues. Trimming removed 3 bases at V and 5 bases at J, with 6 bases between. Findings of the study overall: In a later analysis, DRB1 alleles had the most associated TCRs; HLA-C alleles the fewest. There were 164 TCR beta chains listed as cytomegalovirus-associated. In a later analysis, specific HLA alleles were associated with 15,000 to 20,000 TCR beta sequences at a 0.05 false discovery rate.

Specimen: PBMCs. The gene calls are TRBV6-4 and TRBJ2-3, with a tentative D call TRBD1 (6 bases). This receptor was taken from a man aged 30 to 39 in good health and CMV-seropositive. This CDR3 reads CASSEGGDTQYF. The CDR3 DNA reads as TGTGCCAGCAGTGAAGGGGGAGATACGCAGTATTTT.